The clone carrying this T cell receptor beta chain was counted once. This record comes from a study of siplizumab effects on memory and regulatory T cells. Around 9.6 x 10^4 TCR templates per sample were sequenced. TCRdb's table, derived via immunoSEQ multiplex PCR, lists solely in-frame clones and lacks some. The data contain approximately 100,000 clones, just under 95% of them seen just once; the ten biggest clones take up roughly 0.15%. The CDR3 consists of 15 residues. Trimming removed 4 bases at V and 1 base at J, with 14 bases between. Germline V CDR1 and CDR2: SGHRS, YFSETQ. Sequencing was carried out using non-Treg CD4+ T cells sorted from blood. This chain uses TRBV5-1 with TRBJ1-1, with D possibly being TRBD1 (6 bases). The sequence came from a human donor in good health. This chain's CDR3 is CASSLGGAANTEAFF. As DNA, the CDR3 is TGCGCCAGCAGCCTGGGGGGCGCAGCGAACACTGAAGCTTTCTTT.